Presented here are 26 T cell receptor beta chains from one specimen sequenced in a study of T cells in Graves' hyperthyroidism and ophthalmopathy. Amplification of TCR beta CDR3 regions used RNA as the template. Primed by the HTBI set, a first-round RT-PCR was run on the TCR CDR3. TCRdb processed the multiplex PCR reads anew with MiXCR; each CDR3 protein has one entry. The sample yields fewer than 250,000 distinct CDR3 sequences, roughly 18% seen once. Sequenced: blood. The source of these receptors is a man aged 45-65 years with Graves' hyperthyroidism.

This clonotype appeared many times. V gene TRBV28 combines with J gene TRBJ2-1; D is uncertain. Germline V gives CDR1 MDHEN, CDR2 SYDVKM. The CDR3 consists of 14 residues. Trimming cost V 2 bases and J 6 bases, with 11 bases left between them. As DNA, the CDR3 is TGTGCCAGCAGTTTAGCGTCACCGGCCAATGAGCAGTTCTTC. It is translated as CASSLASPANEQFF.

This clonotype showed up many times. The CDR3 loop is CASSYSILGTDTQYF. CDR3 bases: TGTGCCAGCAGTTACTCGATCCTAGGTACAGATACGCAGTATTTT. The chain links TRBV6-5 to TRBJ2-3, with D unclear. V was clipped by 0 bases and J by 3 bases, with 10 bases between them. CDR1 is MNHEY, CDR2 SVGAGI, per germline. CDR3 length equals 15 residues.

V gene TRBV11-3 combines with J gene TRBJ2-1; 8 bases are a match to TRBD2. The germline CDR1 and CDR2 sequences are SGHNT and YENEEA. This CDR3 comprises 14 residues. J was trimmed by 7 bases and V by 0 bases; bases with no gene match: 2. The chain's CDR3 is CASSLEASGNEQFF. CDR3 DNA sequence: TGTGCCAGCAGCTTAGAGGCTAGCGGGAATGAGCAGTTCTTC.

This clonotype came up a few times. The rearrangement uses TRBV9 and TRBJ1-2, with 9 bases identical to TRBD1. This CDR3 has 15 amino acids. The junction had 9 bases not matched to a gene; V was cut back by 4 bases and J by 5 bases. CDR1 and CDR2 from the germline V gene are SGDLS and YYNGEE. The CDR3 DNA follows: TGTGCCAGCAGCCCAACTACCGGGACAGGGTATGGCTACACCTTC. It translates to CASSPTTGTGYGYTF.

This clonotype was observed at least ten times. The rearrangement joins TRBV20-1 to TRBJ2-5; TRBD1 matches 10 bases. This CDR3 is built from 15 residues. V lost 6 bases to trimming and J lost 5 bases; unmatched junction nucleotides: 12. The germline V gene has CDR1 DFQATT and CDR2 SNEGSKA (reference sequence). CDR3 region: CSASPRDRGWETQYF. In DNA form, the CDR3 reads TGCAGTGCCTCACCCCGGGACAGGGGTTGGGAGACCCAGTACTTC.

This clonotype was detected a few times. The CDR3, as DNA: TGTGCCAGCAGCTTTCCAAGGGGACGAGTAGATGGCTACACCTTC. This encodes CASSFPRGRVDGYTF. The J gene is TRBJ1-2, the V gene TRBV5-5, with D possibly matching TRBD1 (5 bases). V lost 2 bases, J lost 6 bases, and 17 bases lay in between. The CDR3 loop spans 15 amino acids. Germline values: CDR1 SGHKS, CDR2 YYEKEE (reference sequence).

Many counts were recorded for this clonotype. The chain employs TRBV11-2 and TRBJ2-5; D may be TRBD2 (6 bases). The CDR3 totals 15 residues. Trimming removed 3 bases from V and 5 bases from J, with 16 bases in between. The V gene's germline CDR1 is SGHAT and CDR2 FQNNGV. The CDR3 is CASSFERTSGETQYF. The CDR3 DNA reads as TGTGCCAGCAGCTTTGAGCGGACCAGCGGGGAGACCCAGTACTTC.

The chain recombines TRBV20-1 with TRBJ1-5, with D perhaps TRBD1 (6 bases). The germline V gene encodes CDR1 DFQATT and CDR2 SNEGSKA (reference sequence). This CDR3 has 16 residues. Trimming stripped 0 bases from V and 7 bases from J, with 19 bases between. The CDR3 is CSARDRLRGAGQPQHF. The CDR3, as DNA: TGCAGTGCTAGAGATCGGCTTCGGGGGGCGGGACAGCCCCAGCATTTT.

This clonotype was counted ten times or more. V usage is TRBV14 and J usage is TRBJ2-7; 10 positions match TRBD1. This CDR3 contains 15 residues. CDR1 is SGHDN and CDR2 is FVKESK in the germline V gene. The J segment lost 3 bases and the V segment lost 1 base, leaving 3 bases of the junction unmatched. The CDR3 region is CASSQGDRGVYEQYF. The CDR3 DNA reads as TGTGCCAGCAGCCAAGGGGACAGGGGAGTCTACGAGCAGTACTTC. The complete variable domain, with remaining parts taken from reference TRBV14 and TRBJ2-7, reads EAGVTQFPSHSVIEKGQTVTLRCDPISGHDNLYWYRRVMGKEIKFLLHFVKESKQDESGMPNNRFLAERTGGTYSTLKVQPAELEDSGVYFCASSQGDRGVYEQYFGPGTRLTVT.

This clonotype was observed many times. The chain joins TRBV11-3 to TRBJ2-1, with TRBD2 matching 12 bases. CDR1 is SGHNT and CDR2 is YENEEA in the germline V gene. This CDR3 region has 15 residues. Trimming cost V 4 bases and J 9 bases; bases outside gene matches: 7. Written as DNA, the CDR3 is TGTGCCAGCAGCTCCAGACTAGCGGGAGATACTGAGCAGTTCTTC. Translating gives CASSSRLAGDTEQFF.

This clonotype turned up a few times. This chain uses TRBV7-3 with TRBJ2-1; 7 bases match TRBD2. Germline CDR1 is SGHTA and CDR2 is FQGTGA. The CDR3 contains 16 residues. V dropped 5 bases and J dropped 3; count of bases not matched to a gene: 10. The chain's CDR3 is CASSRVAGVGYNEQFF. The CDR3 bases are TGTGCCAGCAGCCGCGTGGCGGGAGTGGGCTACAATGAGCAGTTCTTC.

This clonotype was seen ten or more times. The J gene is TRBJ2-1, the V gene TRBV2, with D unclear. The CDR3 is made up of 12 amino acids. Germline V gene data show CDR1 as SNHLY and CDR2 as FYNNEI. Trimming cost V 6 bases and J 4 bases, with 7 bases left between them. CDR3 amino acids: CASSNQYNEQFF. CDR3 in DNA: TGTGCCAGCAGCAACCAATACAATGAGCAGTTCTTC.

This clonotype was picked up many times. The chain uses TRBV12-3 or TRBV12-4 and TRBJ2-5; D assignment may be TRBD1 or TRBD2 (6 bases each). V shed 7 bases and J shed 3 bases, with 15 bases lying between them. CDR3 length equals 14 residues. Here the CDR3 reads CASTYLGGKETQYF. In DNA form, the CDR3 reads TGTGCCAGCACTTACCTGGGGGGCAAAGAGACCCAGTACTTC.

This clonotype was counted many times. The genes are TRBV10-3 and TRBJ2-7, with D perhaps matching TRBD1 (5 bases). The CDR3 sequence is 12 residues long. Between the trimmed V and J ends, which lost 11 bases and 5 bases, there was a span of 16 bases. The germline V gene has CDR1 ENHRY and CDR2 SYGVKD. The CDR3 DNA reads TGTGCCGCTCAGGGTAGAGGTAACGAGCAGTACTTC. It codes for CAAQGRGNEQYF.

This clonotype appeared many times. The chain joins TRBV11-2 to TRBJ2-2; 7 bases are shared with TRBD2. The CDR3 consists of 16 residues. Trimming removed 5 bases from V and 3 bases from J; junction bases left unmatched: 9. Germline V gene sequence: CDR1 SGHAT, CDR2 FQNNGV. The CDR3 DNA follows: TGTGCCAGCAGCGCGCTAGAGCGGGGCTACACCGGGGAGCTGTTTTTT. Protein product: CASSALERGYTGELFF.

This clonotype was recorded a few times. This chain links TRBV5-6 with TRBJ1-6; possible D gene TRBD1, 5 bases. V was pared by 1 base and J by 4 bases, with 6 bases between. The CDR3 consists of 14 residues. Germline CDR1 is SGHDT and CDR2 is YYEEEE. The CDR3 DNA follows: TGTGCCAGCAGCTTGAAGGGGTATAATTCACCCCTCCACTTT. Encoded protein: CASSLKGYNSPLHF.

Of note for this clonotype: This may stem from a read error, because a much larger clone lies one nucleotide away. The V gene is TRBV3-1, the J gene TRBJ1-4, with D perhaps matching TRBD1 (5 bases). Trimming stripped 0 bases from V and 7 bases from J, with 9 bases between. The length of the CDR3 is 14 residues. Germline V gene data show CDR1 as LGHDT and CDR2 as YNNKEL (reference sequence). In nucleotides, the CDR3 is TGTGCCAGCAGCCAAGATCGTACAGGTGAAAAACTGTTTTTT. Residues: CASSQDRTGEKLFF.

The CDR3 region is CSALAGGGTGGISRSYEQYF. The DNA for the CDR3 is TGCAGTGCTTTAGCGGGAGGAGGGACCGGGGGCATATCTAGGTCCTACGAGCAGTACTTC. The chain combines TRBV20-1 with TRBJ2-7; 10 bases map to TRBD2. The germline CDR1 and CDR2 sequences are DFQATT and SNEGSKA (reference sequence). The CDR3 runs 20 residues. The junction had 23 bases not matched to a gene; V was cut back by 5 bases and J by 1 base.

This clonotype was observed a few times. V is TRBV7-3 and J is TRBJ1-2; D remains ambiguous. This CDR3 spans 13 amino acids. CDR1 SGHTA and CDR2 FQGTGA come from the germline V gene. V was clipped by 5 bases and J by 4 bases, with 11 bases between them. The CDR3 spells CASSPGEGYGYTF. The CDR3 bases are TGTGCCAGCAGCCCCGGGGAAGGCTATGGCTACACCTTC.

V and J are TRBV30 and TRBJ2-3; 7 bases align to TRBD2. V was pared by 4 bases and J by 9 bases, with 7 bases of the junction left unmatched. The CDR3 sequence is 12 residues long. The germline V gene encodes CDR1 GTSNPN and CDR2 SVGIG (reference sequence). DNA for the CDR3: TGTGCCTGGAAGCGGGACCGCGGGACGCAGTATTTT. As protein: CAWKRDRGTQYF.

The table lists this clonotype with many counts. The chain employs TRBV12-3 or TRBV12-4 and TRBJ1-1, with a tentative D call TRBD1 (5 bases). The CDR3 has 13 residues. V was clipped by 6 bases and J by 4 bases, with 12 bases between them. CDR3: CASSLQAGTEAFF. The CDR3, as DNA: TGTGCCAGCAGCCTACAGGCGGGCACTGAAGCTTTCTTT.

The rearrangement joins TRBV6-2 or TRBV6-3 to TRBJ1-1; D may be TRBD1 (6 bases). Germline CDR1 and CDR2: MNHEY and SVGEGT. The CDR3 has 13 residues. V was trimmed by 7 bases and J by 4 bases, leaving 13 bases between them. For the CDR3, the DNA is TGTGCCAGCACCCGCAGGGGCGGCACTGAAGCTTTCTTT. Its protein product is CASTRRGGTEAFF.

This clonotype showed up just a few times. The gene calls are TRBV9 and TRBJ1-2; tentatively, D is TRBD1 (5 bases). The V and J ends lost 4 bases and 8 bases respectively, with 12 bases between them. Per germline, CDR1 SGDLS and CDR2 YYNGEE. The CDR3 consists of 12 residues. CDR3 residues: CASSSQRGGYTF. CDR3 in DNA: TGTGCCAGCAGCTCCCAACGGGGGGGCTACACCTTC.

In this sample, this clonotype turned up many times. This sequence joins TRBV28 and TRBJ2-5; D tentatively reads TRBD1 or TRBD2 (7 bases each). From germline, CDR1 is MDHEN and CDR2 SYDVKM. The CDR3 extends over 14 amino acids. V shed 8 bases and J shed 5 bases, with 18 bases lying between them. CDR3 sequence (DNA): TGTGCCAGCCAGACAGACAGGGAGGGTGAGACCCAGTACTTC. Its translation: CASQTDREGETQYF.

This clonotype was seen many times. V and J are TRBV20-1 and TRBJ1-1; 8 positions match TRBD1. CDR1 is DFQATT and CDR2 is SNEGSKA in the germline V gene (reference sequence). The CDR3 runs 14 residues. V was clipped by 5 bases and J by 1 base; unmatched bases: 6. The CDR3 loop is CSAGGQGSNTEAFF. The DNA of the CDR3 is TGCAGTGCTGGCGGACAGGGATCGAACACTGAAGCTTTCTTT.

This rearrangement joins TRBV4-1 to TRBJ2-1, with 11 bases that match TRBD2. Trimming took 2 bases from V and 3 from J; bases not matched to a gene: 3. Germline V gives CDR1 MGHRA, CDR2 YSYEKL. The CDR3 is 16 amino acids. The CDR3 is CASSQLTSGIYNEQFF. CDR3 coding DNA: TGCGCCAGCAGCCAACTGACTAGCGGGATCTACAATGAGCAGTTCTTC.